Below, 11 T cell receptor beta chains from the same sample are listed, as sequenced in a study of OX40 agonist ivuxolimab in advanced cancers. Using immunoSEQ multiplex PCR, the repertoire was profiled, and TCRdb retains in-frame clones only, with some absent. The repertoire includes about 75,000 clones, approximately 90% of them detected once, and roughly 8.6% sits in the top ten. The material was CD4+ or CD8+ T cells sorted from blood, obtained in a trial of the OX40 agonist ivuxolimab. The receptor source for this set is an adult with an advanced solid tumor such as melanoma, head and neck, liver or kidney cancer.

The J gene is TRBJ2-5, the V gene TRBV27, with D perhaps TRBD2 (6 bases). CDR3 size: 15 residues. The germline CDR1 and CDR2 sequences are MNHEY and SMNVEV (reference sequence). The V and J ends lost 2 bases and 3 bases respectively, with 13 bases between them. The CDR3 spells CASSLRYGSEETQYF. For the CDR3, the DNA is TGTGCCAGCAGTTTAAGGTACGGGAGCGAAGAGACCCAGTACTTC.

The chain carries TRBV2 and TRBJ2-7; 7 bases map to TRBD2. This CDR3 region has 12 residues. V lost 6 bases, J lost 6 bases, and 5 bases stayed unmatched. The germline V gene encodes CDR1 SNHLY and CDR2 FYNNEI. This CDR3 is CASRRTSPEQYF. The CDR3 bases are TGTGCCAGCAGAAGGACTAGTCCCGAGCAGTACTTC.

The chain has TRBV5-6 and TRBJ2-5; maybe TRBD1 (5 bases). Germline values: CDR1 SGHDT, CDR2 YYEEEE. V gave up 3 bases and J gave up 2 bases, with 11 bases separating them. The CDR3 spans 14 residues. The chain's CDR3 is CASSSLTVQETQYF. The CDR3 coding sequence is TGTGCCAGCAGCTCATTGACAGTACAAGAGACCCAGTACTTC.

The chain recombines TRBV5-1 with TRBJ2-5; weak D call: TRBD1 (5 bases). Per the germline V gene, CDR1 is SGHRS and CDR2 is YFSETQ. V lost 2 bases and J lost 4, with 12 bases in between. The CDR3 totals 14 residues. CDR3 amino acids: CASSFPRVGETQYF. In nucleotides, the CDR3 is TGCGCCAGCAGCTTTCCCAGGGTTGGAGAGACCCAGTACTTC.

J is TRBJ2-1 and V is TRBV20-1; D is unclear. Germline CDR1 is DFQATT and CDR2 is SNEGSKA (reference sequence). The V end was cut by 0 bases, the J end by 9 bases, with 6 bases between. The CDR3 is made up of 11 amino acids. This chain's CDR3 is CSARDRAEQFF. In DNA form, the CDR3 reads TGCAGTGCTAGAGACAGAGCTGAGCAGTTCTTC.

The chain employs TRBV7-9 and TRBJ2-7; tentative D call: TRBD2 (5 bases). CDR1 is SEHNR, CDR2 FQNEAQ, per germline (reference sequence). This CDR3 spans 14 amino acids. V was pared by 4 bases and J by 4 bases, with 14 bases between. CDR3 in amino acids: CASSSDGLGYEQYF. The DNA of the CDR3 is TGTGCCAGCAGCTCGGACGGACTCGGGTACGAGCAGTACTTC.

The rearrangement links TRBV19 to TRBJ1-1; D gene uncertain. Looked up from germline, CDR1 is LNHDA and CDR2 is SQIVND (reference sequence). The ends were cut back, 0 bases at V and 1 base at J, with 6 bases in the middle. This CDR3 contains 14 residues. The CDR3 is CASSIDFKNTEAFF. The CDR3 nucleotides are TGTGCCAGTAGTATAGATTTTAAGAACACTGAAGCTTTCTTT. The variable domain in full, with the rest retrieved from reference TRBV19 and TRBJ1-1, is DGGITQSPKYLFRKEGQNVTLSCEQNLNHDAMYWYRQDPGQGLRLIYYSQIVNDFQKGDIAEGYSVSREKKESFPLTVTSAQKNPTAFYLCASSIDFKNTEAFFGQGTRLTVV.

This sequence joins TRBV7-3 and TRBJ2-5; D may be TRBD1 or TRBD2 (5 bases each). The V and J ends lost 5 bases and 0 bases respectively, with 13 bases between them. The CDR3 loop spans 15 amino acids. Germline V gives CDR1 SGHTA, CDR2 FQGTGA. CDR3 in amino acids: CASSPQGTYQETQYF. Here the CDR3 DNA reads TGTGCCAGCAGCCCCCAAGGGACGTACCAAGAGACCCAGTACTTC.

V gene TRBV19 combines with J gene TRBJ2-5; D not resolved. CDR1 and CDR2 from the germline V gene are LNHDA and SQIVND (reference sequence). The CDR3 is 16 residues long. Trimming cost V 3 bases and J 1 base, with 15 bases left between them. In DNA form, the CDR3 reads TGTGCCAGTAGTATTAGACAAGCTCGGATCCAAGAGACCCAGTACTTC. Protein sequence: CASSIRQARIQETQYF.

This chain uses TRBV5-1 with TRBJ2-7, with 7 bases lining up with TRBD2. The CDR3 is 13 residues long. Per germline, CDR1 SGHRS and CDR2 YFSETQ. V lost 8 bases, J lost 3 bases, and 8 bases stayed unmatched. CDR3 region: CASSRLANYEQYF. The CDR3 nucleotides read TGCGCCAGTTCGCGACTAGCAAACTACGAGCAGTACTTC.

The gene calls are TRBV2 and TRBJ2-7; possibly TRBD1 or TRBD2 for D (5 bases each). This CDR3 contains 13 residues. Germline V gene lookup returns CDR1 SNHLY and CDR2 FYNNEI. Trimming pared 4 bases from V and 3 bases from J, leaving 10 bases between. Here the CDR3 reads CASSGVGDYEQYF. CDR3 coding DNA: TGTGCCAGCAGTGGGGTGGGGGACTACGAGCAGTACTTC.